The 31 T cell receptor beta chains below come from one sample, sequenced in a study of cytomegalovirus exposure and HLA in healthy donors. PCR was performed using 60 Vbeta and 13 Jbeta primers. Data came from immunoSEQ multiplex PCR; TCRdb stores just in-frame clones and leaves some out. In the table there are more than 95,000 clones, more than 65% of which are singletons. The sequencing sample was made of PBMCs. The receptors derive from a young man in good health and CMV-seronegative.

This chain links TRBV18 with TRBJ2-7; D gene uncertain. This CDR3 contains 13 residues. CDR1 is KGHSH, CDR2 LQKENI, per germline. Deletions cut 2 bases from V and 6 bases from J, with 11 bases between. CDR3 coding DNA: TGTGCCAGCTCACCAGATTTCTATGGCGAGCAGTACTTC. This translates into CASSPDFYGEQYF.

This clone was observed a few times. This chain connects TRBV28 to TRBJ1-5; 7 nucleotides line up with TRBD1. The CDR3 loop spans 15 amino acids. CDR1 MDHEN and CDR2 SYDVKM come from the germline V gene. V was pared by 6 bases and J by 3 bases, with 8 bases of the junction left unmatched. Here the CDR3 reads CASSLYDRDNQPQHF. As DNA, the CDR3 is TGTGCCAGCAGCCTTTACGACAGGGACAATCAGCCCCAGCATTTT.

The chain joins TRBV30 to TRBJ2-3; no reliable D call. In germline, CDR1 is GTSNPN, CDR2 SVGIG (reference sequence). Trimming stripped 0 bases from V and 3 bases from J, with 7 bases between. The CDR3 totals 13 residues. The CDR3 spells CAWSVLGTDTQYF. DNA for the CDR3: TGTGCCTGGAGTGTACTTGGTACAGATACGCAGTATTTT.

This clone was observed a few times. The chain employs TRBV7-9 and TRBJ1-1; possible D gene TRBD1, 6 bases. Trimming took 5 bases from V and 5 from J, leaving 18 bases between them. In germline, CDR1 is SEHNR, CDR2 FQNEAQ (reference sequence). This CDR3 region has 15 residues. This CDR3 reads CASSPGVGVRTEAFF. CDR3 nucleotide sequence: TGTGCCAGCAGCCCAGGGGTGGGGGTAAGAACTGAAGCTTTCTTT.

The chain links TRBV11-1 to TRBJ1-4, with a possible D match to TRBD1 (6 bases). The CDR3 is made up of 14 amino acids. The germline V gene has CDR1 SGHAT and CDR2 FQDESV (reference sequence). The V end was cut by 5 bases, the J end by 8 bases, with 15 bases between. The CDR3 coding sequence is TGTGCCAGCAGCGCAGGCTACAGGGAGGAAAAACTGTTTTTT. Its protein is CASSAGYREEKLFF.

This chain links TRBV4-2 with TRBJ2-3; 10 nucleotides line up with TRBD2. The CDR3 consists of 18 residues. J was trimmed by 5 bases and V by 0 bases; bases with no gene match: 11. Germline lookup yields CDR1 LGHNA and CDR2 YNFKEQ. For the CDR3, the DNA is TGTGCCAGCAGCCAAGATCCCAGCGGGAGGGCCGGGGGAGATACGCAGTATTTT. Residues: CASSQDPSGRAGGDTQYF.

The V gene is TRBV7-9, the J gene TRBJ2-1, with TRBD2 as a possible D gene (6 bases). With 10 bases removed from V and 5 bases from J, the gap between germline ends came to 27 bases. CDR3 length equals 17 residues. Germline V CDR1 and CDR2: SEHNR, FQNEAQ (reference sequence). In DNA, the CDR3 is TGTGCCACCCAGCCCAGACTAGGCCAGCGGATTGACAATGAGCAGTTCTTC. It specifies CATQPRLGQRIDNEQFF.

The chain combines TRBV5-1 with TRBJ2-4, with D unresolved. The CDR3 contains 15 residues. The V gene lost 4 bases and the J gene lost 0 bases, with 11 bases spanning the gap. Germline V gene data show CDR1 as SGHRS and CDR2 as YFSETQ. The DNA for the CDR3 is TGCGCCAGCAGCAGCTCAGGCTTAGCCAAAAACATTCAGTACTTC. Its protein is CASSSSGLAKNIQYF.

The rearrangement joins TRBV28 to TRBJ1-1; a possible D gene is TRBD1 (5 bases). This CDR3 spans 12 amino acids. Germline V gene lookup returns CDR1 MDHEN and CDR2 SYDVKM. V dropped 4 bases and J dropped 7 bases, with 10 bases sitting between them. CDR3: CASSSRTSEAFF. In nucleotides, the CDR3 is TGTGCCAGCAGTTCCCGGACAAGTGAAGCTTTCTTT.

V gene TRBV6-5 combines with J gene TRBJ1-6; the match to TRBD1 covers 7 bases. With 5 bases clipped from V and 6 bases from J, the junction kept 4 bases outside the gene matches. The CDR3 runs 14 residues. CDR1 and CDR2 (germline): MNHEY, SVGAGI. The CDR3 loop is CASSTGQPNSPLHF. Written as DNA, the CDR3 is TGTGCCAGCAGTACGGGACAGCCTAATTCACCCCTCCACTTT.

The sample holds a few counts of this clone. The CDR3 reads CASSLVRGTSSYNEQFF. The DNA of the CDR3 is TGTGCCAGCAGCTTAGTCAGGGGCACCAGCTCCTACAATGAGCAGTTCTTC. The genes are TRBV11-3 and TRBJ2-1, with D possibly being TRBD1 (6 bases). The CDR3 consists of 17 residues. Trimming removed 1 base at V and 0 bases at J, with 13 bases between. CDR1 is SGHNT and CDR2 is YENEEA in the germline V gene.

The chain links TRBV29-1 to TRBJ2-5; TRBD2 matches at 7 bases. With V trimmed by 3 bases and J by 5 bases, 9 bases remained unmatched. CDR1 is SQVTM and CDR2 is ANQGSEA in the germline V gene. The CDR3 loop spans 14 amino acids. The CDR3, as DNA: TGCAGCGTTGAGGGGAGGGGAGGAAAGGAGACCCAGTACTTC. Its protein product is CSVEGRGGKETQYF. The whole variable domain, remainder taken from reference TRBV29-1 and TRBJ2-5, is SAVISQKPSRDICQRGTSLTIQCQVDSQVTMMFWYRQQPGQSLTLIATANQGSEATYESGFVIDKFPISRPNLTFSTLTVSNMSPEDSSIYLCSVEGRGGKETQYFGPGTRLLVL.

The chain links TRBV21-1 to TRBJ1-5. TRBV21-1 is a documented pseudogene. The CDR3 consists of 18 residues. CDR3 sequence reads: CASSKRRRGSGSNQPQHF. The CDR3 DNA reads TGTGCCAGCAGCAAAAGGAGACGGGGGTCGGGTAGCAATCAGCCCCAGCATTTT.

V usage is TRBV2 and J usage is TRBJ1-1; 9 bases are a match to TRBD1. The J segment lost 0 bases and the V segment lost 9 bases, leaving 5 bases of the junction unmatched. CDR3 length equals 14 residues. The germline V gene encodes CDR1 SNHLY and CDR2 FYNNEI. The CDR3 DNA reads TGTGCCAGAAGGACAGGGGTACTGAACACTGAAGCTTTCTTT. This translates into CARRTGVLNTEAFF.

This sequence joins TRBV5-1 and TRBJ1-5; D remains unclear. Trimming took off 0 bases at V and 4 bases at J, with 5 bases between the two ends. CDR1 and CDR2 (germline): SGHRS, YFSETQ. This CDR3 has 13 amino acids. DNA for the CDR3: TGCGCCAGCAGCTTGGGAACAAATCAGCCCCAGCATTTT. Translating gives CASSLGTNQPQHF. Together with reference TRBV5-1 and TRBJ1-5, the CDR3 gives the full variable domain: KAGVTQTPRYLIKTRGQQVTLSCSPISGHRSVSWYQQTPGQGLQFLFEYFSETQRNKGNFPGRFSGRQFSNSRSEMNVSTLELGDSALYLCASSLGTNQPQHFGDGTRLSIL.

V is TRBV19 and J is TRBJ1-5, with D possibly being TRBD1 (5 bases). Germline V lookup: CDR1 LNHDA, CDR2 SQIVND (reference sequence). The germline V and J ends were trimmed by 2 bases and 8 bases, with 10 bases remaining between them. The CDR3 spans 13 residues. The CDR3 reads CASSIQGGEPQHF. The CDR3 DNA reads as TGTGCCAGTAGTATACAGGGTGGGGAGCCCCAGCATTTT.

The CDR3 here is CASSTQTASYEQYF. The CDR3, as DNA: TGCGCCAGCAGCACTCAGACAGCCTCCTACGAGCAGTACTTC. The chain has TRBV5-1 and TRBJ2-7, with a tentative D call TRBD1 (5 bases). The V end lost 4 bases, the J end lost 0 bases, and 11 bases lay between the germline ends. The length of the CDR3 is 14 residues. CDR1 and CDR2 (germline): SGHRS, YFSETQ.

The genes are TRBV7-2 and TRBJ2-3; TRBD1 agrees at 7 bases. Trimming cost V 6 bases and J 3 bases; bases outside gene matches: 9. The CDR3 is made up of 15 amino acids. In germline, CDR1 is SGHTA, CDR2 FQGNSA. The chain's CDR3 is CASRADRVGTDTQYF. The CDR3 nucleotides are TGTGCCAGCAGAGCTGACAGGGTTGGAACAGATACGCAGTATTTT.

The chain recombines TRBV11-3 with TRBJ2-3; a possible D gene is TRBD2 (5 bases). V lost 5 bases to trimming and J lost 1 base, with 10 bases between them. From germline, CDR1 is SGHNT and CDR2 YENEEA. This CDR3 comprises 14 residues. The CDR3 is CASSPSRGTDTQYF. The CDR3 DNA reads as TGTGCCAGCAGCCCTTCGAGGGGCACAGATACGCAGTATTTT.

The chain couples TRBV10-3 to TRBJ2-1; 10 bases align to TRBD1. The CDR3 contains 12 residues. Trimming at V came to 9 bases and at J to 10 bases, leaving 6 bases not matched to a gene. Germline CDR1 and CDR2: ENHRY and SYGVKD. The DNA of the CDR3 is TGTGCCATTGGGACAGGGGAGCGGGAGCAGTTCTTC. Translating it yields CAIGTGEREQFF.

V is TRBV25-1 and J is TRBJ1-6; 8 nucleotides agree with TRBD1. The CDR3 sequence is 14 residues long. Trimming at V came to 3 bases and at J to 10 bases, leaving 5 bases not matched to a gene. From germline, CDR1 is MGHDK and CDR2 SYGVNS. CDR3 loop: CASSEPGQASPLHF. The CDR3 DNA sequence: TGTGCCAGCAGTGAGCCGGGACAGGCATCACCCCTCCACTTT. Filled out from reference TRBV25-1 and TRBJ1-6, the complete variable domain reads EADIYQTPRYLVIGTGKKITLECSQTMGHDKMYWYQQDPGMELHLIHYSYGVNSTEKGDLSSESTVSRIRTEHFPLTLESARPSHTSQYLCASSEPGQASPLHFGNGTRLTVT.

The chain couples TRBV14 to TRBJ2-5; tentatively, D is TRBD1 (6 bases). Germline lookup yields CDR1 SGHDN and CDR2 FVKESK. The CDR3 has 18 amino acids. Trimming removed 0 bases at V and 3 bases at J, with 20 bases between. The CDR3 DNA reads TGTGCCAGCAGCCAAGAGAATTTGGGAAGGGGGAGCAAAGAGACCCAGTACTTC. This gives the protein CASSQENLGRGSKETQYF.

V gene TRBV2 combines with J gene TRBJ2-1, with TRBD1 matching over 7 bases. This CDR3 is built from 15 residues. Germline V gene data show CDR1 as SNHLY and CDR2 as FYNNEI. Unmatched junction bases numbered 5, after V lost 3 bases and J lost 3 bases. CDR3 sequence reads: CASSELAGGYNEQFF. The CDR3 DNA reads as TGTGCCAGCAGTGAGCTGGCAGGGGGCTACAATGAGCAGTTCTTC.

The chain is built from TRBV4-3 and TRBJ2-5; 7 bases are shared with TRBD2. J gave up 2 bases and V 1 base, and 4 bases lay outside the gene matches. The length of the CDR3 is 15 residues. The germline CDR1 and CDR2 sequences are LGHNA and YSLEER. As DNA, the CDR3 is TGCGCCAGCAGCCAAGGATGGCGGGAGCAAGAGACCCAGTACTTC. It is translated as CASSQGWREQETQYF.

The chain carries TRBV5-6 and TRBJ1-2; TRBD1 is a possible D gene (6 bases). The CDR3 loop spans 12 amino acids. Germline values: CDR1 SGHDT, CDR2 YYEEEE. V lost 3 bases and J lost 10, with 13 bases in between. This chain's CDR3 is CASSYGQRDYTF. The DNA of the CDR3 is TGTGCCAGCAGCTACGGACAGAGGGACTACACCTTC.

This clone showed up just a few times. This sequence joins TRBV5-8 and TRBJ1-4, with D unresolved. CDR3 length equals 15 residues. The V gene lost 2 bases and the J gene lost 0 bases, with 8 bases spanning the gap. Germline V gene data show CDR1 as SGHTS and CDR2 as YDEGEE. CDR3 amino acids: CASSLRATTNEKLFF. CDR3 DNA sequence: TGTGCCAGCAGCTTACGTGCTACAACTAATGAAAAACTGTTTTTT.

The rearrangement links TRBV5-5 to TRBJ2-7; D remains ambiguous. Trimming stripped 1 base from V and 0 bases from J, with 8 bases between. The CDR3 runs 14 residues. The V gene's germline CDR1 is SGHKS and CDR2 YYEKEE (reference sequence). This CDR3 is CASSLYIDSYEQYF. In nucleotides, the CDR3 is TGTGCCAGCAGCTTGTATATAGACTCCTACGAGCAGTACTTC.

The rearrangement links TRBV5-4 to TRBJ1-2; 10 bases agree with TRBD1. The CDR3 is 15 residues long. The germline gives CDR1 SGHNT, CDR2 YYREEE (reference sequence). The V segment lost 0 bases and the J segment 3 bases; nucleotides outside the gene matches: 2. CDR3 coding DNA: TGTGCCAGCAGCTTGGCCGGGACAGGGGACTATGGCTACACCTTC. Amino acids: CASSLAGTGDYGYTF.

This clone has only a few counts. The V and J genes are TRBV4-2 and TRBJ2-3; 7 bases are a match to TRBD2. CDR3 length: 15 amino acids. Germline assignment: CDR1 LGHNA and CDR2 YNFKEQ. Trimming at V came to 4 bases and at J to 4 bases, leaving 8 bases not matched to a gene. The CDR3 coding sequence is TGTGCCAGCAGCCCTAGCGGAGGAAGGGCAGATACGCAGTATTTT. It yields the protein CASSPSGGRADTQYF.

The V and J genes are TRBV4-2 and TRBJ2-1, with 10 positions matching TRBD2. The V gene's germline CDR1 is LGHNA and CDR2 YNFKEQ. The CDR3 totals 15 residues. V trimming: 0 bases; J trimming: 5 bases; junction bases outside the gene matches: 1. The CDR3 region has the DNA TGTGCCAGCAGCCAAGAAGGACTAGCGGACAATGAGCAGTTCTTC. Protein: CASSQEGLADNEQFF.

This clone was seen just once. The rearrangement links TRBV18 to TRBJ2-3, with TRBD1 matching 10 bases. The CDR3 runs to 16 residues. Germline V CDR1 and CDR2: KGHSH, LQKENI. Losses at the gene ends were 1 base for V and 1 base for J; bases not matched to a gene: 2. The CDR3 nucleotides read TGTGCCAGCTCACCACTCGGGACAGGGGGCACAGATACGCAGTATTTT. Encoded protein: CASSPLGTGGTDTQYF.